These 31 T cell receptor beta chains were sequenced from one sample in a study of early T cells in non-severe SARS-CoV-2 infection (dated by TCRdb to the early 2020s). To prepare the library, 5' RACE was applied. Sequencer: NextSeq 500. TCRdb passed the public sequencing reads through fastp at Q25 and MiXCR, retaining productive beta sequences. Each CDR3 protein appears once, grouped with its most common genes and DNA. Across this sample there are 20,000 to 30,000 distinct CDR3 sequences, with about 4% seen only once. The ten largest clones take up roughly 4% of the sample. Sequencing was performed on whole blood. The receptors originated from an adult who was a healthcare worker with PCR-confirmed SARS-CoV-2 infection or an uninfected control (not recorded which).

The sample holds many counts of this clonotype. The chain recombines TRBV12-3 or TRBV12-4 with TRBJ1-4, with D perhaps matching TRBD1 (6 bases). Between the trimmed V and J ends, which lost 4 bases and 4 bases, there was a span of 16 bases. The CDR3 runs to 16 residues. The chain's CDR3 is CASSSARGGGNEKLFF. In nucleotides, the CDR3 is TGTGCCAGCAGTTCCGCGCGGGGGGGCGGTAATGAAAAACTGTTTTTT.

This clonotype was seen at least ten times. The CDR3 sequence: CSAESVGGHYGYTF. The CDR3 DNA reads TGCAGTGCAGAGTCAGTGGGGGGACACTATGGCTACACCTTC. The chain joins TRBV20-1 to TRBJ1-2; TRBD1 is a possible D gene (5 bases). This CDR3 is 14 amino acids long. The V end was cut by 6 bases, the J end by 3 bases, with 17 bases between. Germline-derived CDR1 and CDR2 are DFQATT and SNEGSKA (reference sequence).

This clonotype was observed many times. V and J are TRBV3-1 and TRBJ2-2, with D maybe TRBD2 (5 bases). V was cut by 1 base and J by 11 bases, with 8 bases left in between. The CDR3 covers 12 residues. CDR1 and CDR2 from the germline V gene are LGHDT and YNNKEL (reference sequence). CDR3 sequence: CASSQGPGELFF. In DNA form, the CDR3 reads TGTGCCAGCAGCCAAGGGCCGGGAGAGCTGTTTTTT.

This clonotype was observed a few times. The V and J genes are TRBV5-6 and TRBJ2-1; D assignment may be TRBD1 or TRBD2 (5 bases each). V was trimmed by 10 bases and J by 7 bases, leaving 21 bases between them. In germline, CDR1 is SGHDT, CDR2 YYEEEE. The CDR3 extends over 14 amino acids. The CDR3, as DNA: TGTGCCGGATCCGGGACCACGTCCCCAAATGAGCAGTTCTTC. Translation gives CAGSGTTSPNEQFF. Based on the CDR3 plus reference TRBV5-6 and TRBJ2-1, the full variable domain is DAGVTQSPTHLIKTRGQQVTLRCSPKSGHDTVSWYQQALGQGPQFIFQYYEEEERQRGNFPDRFSGHQFPNYSSELNVNALLLGDSALYLCAGSGTTSPNEQFFGPGTRLTVL.

The CDR3 protein is CASKLNEKLFF. Here the CDR3 DNA reads TGTGCCAGCAAACTCAATGAAAAACTGTTTTTT. The V call is TRBV12-3 or TRBV12-4, the J call TRBJ1-4, with D unclear. Trimming cost V 7 bases and J 5 bases, with 5 bases left between them. CDR3 size: 11 residues.

This clonotype showed up many times. The chain uses TRBV7-9 and TRBJ2-1; 12 nucleotides match TRBD2. The CDR3 is made up of 15 amino acids. The germline CDR1 and CDR2 sequences are SEHNR and FQNEAQ (reference sequence). The junction had 7 bases not matched to a gene; V was cut back by 6 bases and J by 7 bases. CDR3 amino acids: CASRLAGGPLNEQFF. The CDR3 DNA is TGTGCCAGCAGACTAGCGGGAGGCCCCCTTAATGAGCAGTTCTTC.

The sample holds many counts of this clonotype. This chain uses TRBV9 with TRBJ2-3; 7 bases are shared with TRBD2. CDR1 SGDLS and CDR2 YYNGEE come from the germline V gene. CDR3 length: 17 residues. The V gene end was trimmed by 3 bases and the J gene end by 0 bases; junction bases not matched to a gene: 10. CDR3 sequence reads: CASSAPRERESTDTQYF. In nucleotides, the CDR3 is TGTGCCAGCAGCGCCCCTAGGGAGCGGGAAAGCACAGATACGCAGTATTTT.

This clonotype appeared many times. The CDR3 sequence is CASSPGTVNYGYTF. CDR3 nucleotide sequence: TGTGCCAGCTCACCGGGCACCGTTAACTATGGCTACACCTTC. The chain joins TRBV18 to TRBJ1-2, with D unclear. The CDR3 length is 14 residues. Germline lookup yields CDR1 KGHSH and CDR2 LQKENI. V shed 3 bases and J shed 1 base, with 9 bases lying between them. Together with reference TRBV18 and TRBJ1-2, the CDR3 gives the full variable domain: NAGVMQNPRHLVRRRGQEARLRCSPMKGHSHVYWYRQLPEEGLKFMVYLQKENIIDESGMPKERFSAEFPKEGPSILRIQQVVRGDSAAYFCASSPGTVNYGYTFGSGTRLTVV.

This clonotype was found many times. The V call is TRBV20-1, the J call TRBJ2-1, with D uncertain. V lost 3 bases and J lost 8, with 5 bases in between. The V gene's germline CDR1 is DFQATT and CDR2 SNEGSKA (reference sequence). There are 10 residues in the CDR3. The CDR3 spells CSARLDEQFF. CDR3 sequence (DNA): TGCAGTGCTAGGTTGGATGAGCAGTTCTTC.

This clonotype has ten or more counts. This chain joins TRBV6-2 or TRBV6-3 and TRBJ1-5, with D unclear. Per germline, CDR1 MNHEY and CDR2 SVGEGT. Trimming pared 0 bases from V and 3 bases from J, leaving 6 bases between. This CDR3 is built from 14 residues. The CDR3 DNA reads TGTGCCAGCAGTTACTCAACATCCAATCAGCCCCAGCATTTT. Its translation is CASSYSTSNQPQHF.

This chain uses TRBV5-1 with TRBJ2-7, with D maybe TRBD2 (5 bases). This CDR3 has 15 residues. Trimming shortened V by 5 bases and J by 3 bases, and 18 bases separated the two germline ends. Germline CDR1 reads SGHRS; CDR2 reads YFSETQ. The DNA of the CDR3 is TGCGCCAGCAGGTTTCAACCGGGATCCGGCTACGAGCAGTACTTC. Its translation: CASRFQPGSGYEQYF.

The table lists this clonotype with many counts. The rearrangement links TRBV28 to TRBJ1-3; D unclear. The CDR3 is made up of 13 amino acids. Germline V lookup: CDR1 MDHEN, CDR2 SYDVKM. The V gene lost 3 bases and the J gene lost 4 bases, with 7 bases spanning the gap. The CDR3 DNA reads TGTGCCAGCAGTTTTTCGATCGGAAACACCATATATTTT. This sequence encodes CASSFSIGNTIYF.

A remark on this clonotype: A much larger clone differs by one base, so this may be a read error. The gene calls are TRBV3-1 and TRBJ1-5; D remains unclear. The germline V gene has CDR1 LGHDT and CDR2 YNNKEL (reference sequence). There are 15 residues in the CDR3. The CDR3 here is CAGSPSAGSNQPQHF. CDR3 sequence (DNA): TGTGCCGGCAGCCCCAGTGCCGGAAGCAATCAGCCCCAGCATTTT.

This clonotype has at least ten counts. This chain links TRBV14 with TRBJ2-3, with a tentative D call TRBD2 (6 bases). Germline V gene data show CDR1 as SGHDN and CDR2 as FVKESK. V lost 3 bases and J 4 bases, leaving 17 bases between the germline ends. The CDR3 contains 16 residues. The CDR3 region has the DNA TGTGCCAGCAGCCAGAAAGCGGGTTTAGTGCCAGATACGCAGTATTTT. This translates into CASSQKAGLVPDTQYF. Supplemented by reference TRBV14 and TRBJ2-3, the full variable domain reads EAGVTQFPSHSVIEKGQTVTLRCDPISGHDNLYWYRRVMGKEIKFLLHFVKESKQDESGMPNNRFLAERTGGTYSTLKVQPAELEDSGVYFCASSQKAGLVPDTQYFGPGTRLTVL.

This clonotype is medium-sized. The rearrangement joins TRBV20-1 to TRBJ2-5; 9 bases are a match to TRBD1. CDR1 and CDR2 from the germline V gene are DFQATT and SNEGSKA (reference sequence). This CDR3 region has 15 residues. The V gene end was trimmed by 4 bases and the J gene end by 5 bases; junction bases not matched to a gene: 11. This chain's CDR3 is CSAILQQGARETQYF. The DNA of the CDR3 is TGCAGTGCTATCCTCCAACAGGGGGCGAGGGAGACCCAGTACTTC.

This clonotype was picked up many times. The chain recombines TRBV5-1 with TRBJ2-2; D gene uncertain. Looked up from germline, CDR1 is SGHRS and CDR2 is YFSETQ. V dropped 0 bases and J dropped 1 base, with 10 bases sitting between them. CDR3 length equals 16 residues. In nucleotides, the CDR3 is TGCGCCAGCAGCTTGGGCGCAGGCCTGAACACCGGGGAGCTGTTTTTT. Translating it yields CASSLGAGLNTGELFF.

This clonotype was observed many times. The rearrangement links TRBV20-1 to TRBJ1-1; D uncertain. V was clipped by 6 bases and J by 5 bases, with 19 bases between them. Germline CDR1 reads DFQATT; CDR2 reads SNEGSKA (reference sequence). The CDR3 sequence is 14 residues long. This CDR3 is CSAKDRVFKTEAFF. CDR3 nucleotides: TGCAGTGCAAAAGACCGGGTCTTTAAGACTGAAGCTTTCTTT.

This clonotype was counted ten times or more. The V and J genes are TRBV4-1 and TRBJ2-2; either TRBD1 or TRBD2 may fit D (5 bases each). The CDR3 runs to 20 residues. Germline-derived CDR1 and CDR2 are MGHRA and YSYEKL. Trimming removed 0 bases at V and 4 bases at J, with 24 bases between. The CDR3 DNA reads as TGCGCCAGCAGCCAAGATTTTAGGGGATATGTCGAAGAGGGCACCGGGGAGCTGTTTTTT. Amino acids: CASSQDFRGYVEEGTGELFF.

This clonotype was counted at least ten times. This chain links TRBV29-1 with TRBJ2-1; 11 bases map to TRBD2. Losses at the gene ends were 5 bases for V and 12 bases for J; bases not matched to a gene: 6. In germline, CDR1 is SQVTM, CDR2 ANQGSEA. The CDR3 contains 12 residues. This chain's CDR3 is CSVSLAGGGQFF. DNA for the CDR3: TGCAGCGTTTCCCTAGCGGGGGGAGGGCAGTTCTTC.

This clonotype has a count of ten or more. The V call is TRBV10-2, the J call TRBJ1-3; 7 nucleotides align to TRBD1. After removal of 3 bases from V and 3 bases from J, the junction contained 5 bases not matched to a gene. CDR1 and CDR2 from the germline V gene are WSHSY and SAAADI. CDR3 length equals 15 residues. As DNA, the CDR3 is TGCGCCAGCAGTGACCGGCAGGGGGTTGGAAACACCATATATTTT. It specifies CASSDRQGVGNTIYF.

This clonotype was counted at least ten times. The chain employs TRBV20-1 and TRBJ2-1; the match to TRBD1 covers 10 bases. The trim removed 5 bases at V and 7 bases at J, leaving 8 bases unmatched. CDR3 length equals 14 residues. Germline V gene data show CDR1 as DFQATT and CDR2 as SNEGSKA (reference sequence). CDR3 protein: CSAHRDRGRNEQFF. The CDR3 DNA reads TGCAGTGCTCACCGGGACAGGGGACGAAATGAGCAGTTCTTC.

The sample holds many counts of this clonotype. The chain combines TRBV18 with TRBJ2-7; D might be TRBD1 (6 bases). Trimming removed 4 bases at V and 5 bases at J, with 12 bases between. This CDR3 contains 13 residues. Germline V CDR1 and CDR2: KGHSH, LQKENI. This CDR3 is CASSRLQGDEQYF. The CDR3 coding sequence is TGTGCCAGCTCACGCCTACAGGGAGACGAGCAGTACTTC.

This clonotype was found a few times. The rearrangement links TRBV12-3 or TRBV12-4 to TRBJ1-2; D not resolved. The V and J ends lost 5 bases and 0 bases respectively, with 4 bases between them. The CDR3 runs 12 residues. CDR3 region: CASSDTNYGYTF. The DNA for the CDR3 is TGTGCCAGCAGTGACACTAACTATGGCTACACCTTC.

This clonotype was detected ten times or more. This CDR3 reads CASSGNKQETQYF. The DNA of the CDR3 is TGTGCCAGCAGCGGGAACAAGCAAGAGACCCAGTACTTC. The chain couples TRBV7-6 to TRBJ2-5; D not certain. The V and J ends lost 5 bases and 2 bases respectively, with 9 bases between them. There are 13 residues in the CDR3. Looked up from germline, CDR1 is SGHVS and CDR2 is FNYEAQ.

This clonotype was observed many times. CDR3 DNA: TGTGCCAGCAGCCACTCGGGGGCGGGCCAAGAGACCCAGTACTTC. It encodes CASSHSGAGQETQYF. The rearrangement links TRBV5-6 to TRBJ2-5; the D gene could be TRBD1 or TRBD2 (6 bases each). This CDR3 is 15 amino acids long. The ends were cut back, 4 bases at V and 1 base at J, with 14 bases in the middle. CDR1 is SGHDT and CDR2 is YYEEEE in the germline V gene.

This clonotype was recorded many times. This rearrangement joins TRBV19 to TRBJ2-7, with D perhaps TRBD1 (5 bases). The V gene's germline CDR1 is LNHDA and CDR2 SQIVND (reference sequence). CDR3 length: 15 amino acids. V lost 5 bases and J 3 bases, leaving 17 bases between the germline ends. In DNA form, the CDR3 reads TGTGCCAGTAGTTCCGCCTTGGGGCCTTACTACGAGCAGTACTTC. The encoded protein is CASSSALGPYYEQYF.

Many counts were recorded for this clonotype. This chain uses TRBV6-4 with TRBJ1-5, with D perhaps matching TRBD1 (5 bases). The ends were cut back, 0 bases at V and 9 bases at J, with 15 bases in the middle. Germline V gene sequence: CDR1 MRHNA, CDR2 SNTAGT. The CDR3 is 15 amino acids. CDR3 sequence: CASSDSNRPGRPQHF. CDR3 DNA sequence: TGTGCCAGCAGTGACTCGAACAGGCCCGGAAGGCCCCAGCATTTT.

This clonotype was counted many times. This chain joins TRBV20-1 and TRBJ2-1, with TRBD2 matching 8 bases. The ends lost 5 bases at V and 9 bases at J; junction bases unmatched: 21. The CDR3 runs 17 residues. Germline CDR1 DFQATT, CDR2 SNEGSKA (reference sequence). The CDR3 sequence is CSASGWREASLRSEQFF. CDR3 nucleotide sequence: TGCAGTGCTTCCGGGTGGCGGGAGGCCTCCCTACGTAGTGAGCAGTTCTTC.

This clonotype has only a few counts. The V call is TRBV11-2, the J call TRBJ2-2; a possible D gene is TRBD1 (6 bases). Trimming stripped 2 bases from V and 3 bases from J, with 13 bases between. The germline V gene encodes CDR1 SGHAT and CDR2 FQNNGV. The length of the CDR3 is 16 residues. CDR3 in amino acids: CASSLYRQVDTGELFF. In DNA form, the CDR3 reads TGTGCCAGCAGCTTATACAGACAGGTCGACACCGGGGAGCTGTTTTTT.

This clonotype turned up a few times. This chain links TRBV7-8 with TRBJ2-5; TRBD2 might be the D (6 bases). Trimming removed 0 bases at V and 2 bases at J, with 7 bases between. The CDR3 sequence is 14 residues long. Germline V gene lookup returns CDR1 SGHVS and CDR2 FQNEAQ. The CDR3 DNA sequence: TGTGCCAGCAGCTTAGCGGCGGGACAAGAGACCCAGTACTTC. The encoded protein is CASSLAAGQETQYF.

This clonotype was recorded many times. V gene TRBV5-1 combines with J gene TRBJ1-6; D ambiguous. This CDR3 is 16 amino acids long. Deletions cut 0 bases from V and 6 bases from J, with 13 bases between. Germline-derived CDR1 and CDR2 are SGHRS and YFSETQ. CDR3 bases: TGCGCCAGCAGCTTGGCCTACACCTCGAGTAATTCACCCCTCCACTTT. Residues: CASSLAYTSSNSPLHF.